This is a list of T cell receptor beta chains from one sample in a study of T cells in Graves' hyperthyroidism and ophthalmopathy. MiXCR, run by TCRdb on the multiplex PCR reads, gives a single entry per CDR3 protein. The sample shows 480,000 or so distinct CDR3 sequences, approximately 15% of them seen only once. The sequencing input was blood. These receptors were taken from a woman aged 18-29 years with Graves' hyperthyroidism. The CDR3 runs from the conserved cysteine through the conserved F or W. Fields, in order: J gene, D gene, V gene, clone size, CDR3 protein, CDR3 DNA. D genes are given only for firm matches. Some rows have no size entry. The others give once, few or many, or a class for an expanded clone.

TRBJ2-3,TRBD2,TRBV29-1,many,CSVVGGLAGVADTQYF,TGCAGCGTTGTGGGGGGACTAGCGGGAGTAGCAGATACGCAGTATTTT
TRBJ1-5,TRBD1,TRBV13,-,CASSLQTGNQPQHF,TGTGCCAGCAGCTTACAGACAGGGAATCAGCCCCAGCATTTT
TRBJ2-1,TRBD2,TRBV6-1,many,CASRGLAGLYNEQFF,TGTGCCAGCAGGGGACTAGCGGGGCTTTACAATGAGCAGTTCTTC
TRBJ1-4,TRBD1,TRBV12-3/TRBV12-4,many,CASSLMQGVNEKLFF,TGTGCCAGCAGTTTAATGCAGGGGGTTAATGAAAAACTGTTTTTT
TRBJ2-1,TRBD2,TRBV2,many,CASTLGTSGRVSYNEQFF,TGTGCCAGCACCCTCGGGACTAGCGGGAGGGTCTCCTACAATGAGCAGTTCTTC
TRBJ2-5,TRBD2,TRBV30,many,CAWRPGLAGQETQYF,TGTGCCTGGAGACCTGGGCTAGCGGGGCAAGAGACCCAGTACTTC
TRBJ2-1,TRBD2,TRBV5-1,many,CASSPRLAGYSYNEQFF,TGCGCCAGCAGCCCCCGACTAGCGGGCTACTCCTACAATGAGCAGTTCTTC
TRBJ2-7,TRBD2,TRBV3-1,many,CASSPRPGLAGPLNEQYF,TGTGCCAGCAGCCCGAGGCCGGGACTAGCGGGACCTCTAAACGAGCAGTACTTC
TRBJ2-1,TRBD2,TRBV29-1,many,CSVGIAGGMNEQFF,TGCAGCGTTGGGATAGCGGGAGGGATGAATGAGCAGTTCTTC
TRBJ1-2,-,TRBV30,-,CTWDRDGSYGYTF,TGTACCTGGGACCGGGACGGTTCATATGGCTACACCTTC
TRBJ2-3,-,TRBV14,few,CASSQVAAVITDTQYF,TGTGCCAGCAGCCAAGTGGCAGCGGTTATTACAGATACGCAGTATTTT
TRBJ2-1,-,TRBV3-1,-,CASSPFTAPIYNEQFF,TGTGCCAGCAGCCCATTCACAGCGCCAATATACAATGAGCAGTTCTTC
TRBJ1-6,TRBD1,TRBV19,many,CASSVGRGISPLHF,TGTGCCAGTAGTGTCGGCAGGGGGATCTCACCCCTCCACTTT
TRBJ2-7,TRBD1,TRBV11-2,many,CASSLAGQGTYEQYF,TGTGCCAGCAGCTTAGCGGGACAGGGGACCTACGAGCAGTACTTC
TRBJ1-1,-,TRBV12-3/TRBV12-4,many,CASSSQSNEAFF,TGTGCCAGCAGTTCTCAGTCAAATGAGGCTTTCTTT
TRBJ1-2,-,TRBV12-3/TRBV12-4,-,CASSESGRAPYGYTF,TGTGCCAGCAGTGAATCGGGCAGGGCCCCCTATGGCTACACCTTC
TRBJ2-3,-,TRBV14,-,CASSQLGHSADTQYF,TGTGCCAGCAGCCAATTGGGACATAGCGCAGATACGCAGTATTTT
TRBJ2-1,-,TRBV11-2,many,CASSLTPSPYNEQFF,TGTGCCAGCAGCTTAACTCCTAGCCCCTACAATGAGCAGTTCTTC
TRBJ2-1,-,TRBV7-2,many,CASSWGSLHENEQFF,TGTGCCAGCAGCTGGGGGTCGCTTCATGAGAATGAGCAGTTCTTC
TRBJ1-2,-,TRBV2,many,CASRSGPLGGNYGYTF,TGTGCCAGCAGATCCGGGCCCTTGGGGGGAAACTATGGCTACACCTTC
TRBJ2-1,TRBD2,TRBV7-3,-,CASRWTSGGGGDEQFF,TGTGCCAGCCGATGGACTAGCGGGGGGGGGGGGGATGAGCAGTTCTTC